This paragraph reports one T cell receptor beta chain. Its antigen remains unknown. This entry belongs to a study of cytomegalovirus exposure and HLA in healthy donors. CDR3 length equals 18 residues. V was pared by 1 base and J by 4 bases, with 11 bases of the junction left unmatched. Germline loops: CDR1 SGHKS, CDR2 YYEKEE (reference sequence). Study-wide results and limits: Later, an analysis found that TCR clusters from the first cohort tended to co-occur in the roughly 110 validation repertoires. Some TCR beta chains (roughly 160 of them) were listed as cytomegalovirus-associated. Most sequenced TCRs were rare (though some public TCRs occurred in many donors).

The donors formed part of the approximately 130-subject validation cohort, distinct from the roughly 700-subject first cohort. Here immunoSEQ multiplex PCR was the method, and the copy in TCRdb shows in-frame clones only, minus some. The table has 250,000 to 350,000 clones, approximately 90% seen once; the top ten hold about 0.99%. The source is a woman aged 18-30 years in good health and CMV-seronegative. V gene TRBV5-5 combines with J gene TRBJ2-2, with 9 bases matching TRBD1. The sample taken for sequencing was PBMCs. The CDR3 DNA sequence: TGTGCCAGCAGCTTGCAAGGGACAGGGAGGGTAGGCACCGGGGAGCTGTTTTTT. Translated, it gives CASSLQGTGRVGTGELFF.